The 8 T cell receptor beta chains listed next were all sequenced from one sample in a study of CD8 T cells in cerebrospinal fluid in Alzheimer's disease. TCRdb reprocessed the 10x single-cell sequencing reads and reports one entry per CDR3 protein, with no DNA. The sample's table shows more than 1,500 distinct CDR3 sequences. Sequences were obtained from cerebrospinal fluid. The receptors shown here come from a human donor in good health.

This clonotype is medium-sized (0.01 to 0.1%) by frequency. The chain couples TRBV5-1 to TRBJ2-7; TCRdb names TRBD1, which stays unverified in the absence of DNA. There are 14 residues in the CDR3. Germline assignment: CDR1 SGHRS and CDR2 YFSETQ. CDR3 sequence: CASSSGSGAYEQYF.

This clonotype is identified as large from frequency. V gene TRBV4-1 combines with J gene TRBJ2-7; TCRdb's D call, TRBD1, is unchecked because there is no DNA. Germline CDR1 reads MGHRA; CDR2 reads YSYEKL. The CDR3 is 15 residues long. The CDR3 loop is CASSQDGRDDYEQYF.

This clonotype is identified as medium-sized from frequency. This chain connects TRBV9 to TRBJ1-1; TCRdb's D gene call, TRBD1, goes unchecked for lack of DNA. Germline CDR1 reads SGDLS; CDR2 reads YYNGEE. The CDR3 runs 16 residues. The CDR3 is CASSVAVQGSNAEAFF.

The chain is built from TRBV5-4 and TRBJ2-2; TCRdb lists TRBD2, though no DNA is available to test this call. There are 16 residues in the CDR3. Germline V gene sequence: CDR1 SGHNT, CDR2 YYREEE (reference sequence). The chain's CDR3 is CASSLRAGGPTGELFF.

Judged by frequency, this clonotype is medium-sized. The rearrangement joins TRBV5-1 to TRBJ1-1; TCRdb picks TRBD1, but there is no DNA to check that call. This CDR3 comprises 14 residues. Germline CDR1 and CDR2: SGHRS and YFSETQ. CDR3 protein: CASSPNTGGTEAFF.

This clonotype is large by frequency. The V gene is TRBV5-1, the J gene TRBJ2-1. The CDR3 runs 14 residues. Germline V gene lookup returns CDR1 SGHRS and CDR2 YFSETQ. The CDR3 is CASSLQSSYNEQFF.

This clonotype registers medium-sized (0.01 to 0.1%) by frequency. The chain recombines TRBV11-2 with TRBJ1-2; checking the TCRdb D call of TRBD1 is not possible without DNA. Looked up from germline, CDR1 is SGHAT and CDR2 is FQNNGV. This CDR3 is built from 15 residues. CDR3 protein: CASSLEGAPRYGYTF. The full variable domain, with the rest looked up from reference TRBV11-2 and TRBJ1-2, is EAGVAQSPRYKIIEKRQSVAFWCNPISGHATLYWYQQILGQGPKLLIQFQNNGVVDDSQLPKDRFSAERLKGVDSTLKIQPAKLEDSAVYLCASSLEGAPRYGYTFGSGTRLTVV.

Measured by frequency, this clonotype is medium-sized (0.01 to 0.1%). The V call is TRBV3-1, the J call TRBJ2-7; TCRdb returns TRBD2, unconfirmable since there is no DNA. The CDR3 length is 16 residues. Germline V lookup: CDR1 LGHDT, CDR2 YNNKEL (reference sequence). CDR3 sequence: CASSQDQAGGYYEQYF.